Presented here are 21 T cell receptor beta chains from one specimen sequenced in a study of T cell responses to AZD1222 COVID-19 vaccine. Data came from immunoSEQ multiplex PCR; TCRdb stores just in-frame clones and leaves some out. The data show around 270,000 clones, roughly 93% seen once. The specimen was peripheral blood, collected 28 days after the second AZD1222 dose. The receptors derive from an adult who received the AZD1222 COVID-19 vaccine.

The rearrangement uses TRBV28 and TRBJ2-1, with 7 positions matching TRBD2. Germline CDR1 is MDHEN and CDR2 is SYDVKM. Unmatched junction bases numbered 28, after V lost 5 bases and J lost 9 bases. CDR3 size: 20 residues. CDR3: CASSPPPWSSGTIPTSEQFF. Written as DNA, the CDR3 is TGTGCCAGCAGTCCGCCCCCTTGGTCTTCCGGGACTATCCCTACTAGTGAGCAGTTCTTC.

The chain is built from TRBV2 and TRBJ1-5; the match to TRBD1 covers 10 bases. This CDR3 is 15 amino acids long. Germline V lookup: CDR1 SNHLY, CDR2 FYNNEI. Trimming took 2 bases from V and 6 from J; bases not matched to a gene: 4. The CDR3 loop reads CASSEWDRGSQPQHF. The CDR3 bases are TGTGCCAGCAGTGAATGGGACAGGGGTAGTCAGCCCCAGCATTTT.

The V and J genes are TRBV10-3 and TRBJ1-3, with TRBD1 matching over 12 bases. The trim removed 4 bases at V and 7 bases at J, leaving 5 bases unmatched. This CDR3 has 15 amino acids. Per germline, CDR1 ENHRY and CDR2 SYGVKD. The CDR3 nucleotides read TGTGCCATCAGTGGTGGGGACAGGGGGCCGAACACCATATATTTT. Amino acids: CAISGGDRGPNTIYF.

The CDR3 sequence: CASGGSVGTGELFF. The CDR3 bases are TGTGCCAGCGGAGGGAGCGTTGGCACCGGGGAGCTGTTTTTT. The chain recombines TRBV3-1 (or the pseudogene TRBV3-2) with TRBJ2-2; D might be TRBD2 (6 bases). Trimming shortened V by 8 bases and J by 4 bases, and 14 bases separated the two germline ends. The germline V gene encodes CDR1 LGHDT and CDR2 YNNKEL (reference sequence). The CDR3 totals 14 residues.

This clone was found a few times. The J gene is TRBJ2-2, the V gene TRBV18; D not certain. The CDR3 has 15 residues. CDR1 KGHSH and CDR2 LQKENI come from the germline V gene. V was shortened by 2 bases and J by 0 bases, with 7 bases between the two germline ends. The CDR3 coding sequence is TGTGCCAGCTCACCAAAGGGCACGAACACCGGGGAGCTGTTTTTT. It codes for CASSPKGTNTGELFF.

The rearrangement joins TRBV11-2 to TRBJ1-3, with D maybe TRBD1 (5 bases). V lost 1 base and J 7 bases, leaving 11 bases between the germline ends. Germline CDR1 reads SGHAT; CDR2 reads FQNNGV. This CDR3 has 14 residues. The CDR3 region is CASSLAGGLNTIYF. The DNA for the CDR3 is TGTGCCAGCAGCTTAGCCGGGGGGTTGAACACCATATATTTT.

The chain employs TRBV28 and TRBJ2-1; D possibly uses TRBD1 or TRBD2 (5 bases each). Deletions cut 2 bases from V and 0 bases from J, with 11 bases between. Germline assignment: CDR1 MDHEN and CDR2 SYDVKM. The CDR3 spans 16 residues. The CDR3 loop reads CASSLRDHGSYNEQFF. In DNA, the CDR3 is TGTGCCAGCAGTTTACGGGACCACGGCTCCTACAATGAGCAGTTCTTC.

The CDR3 loop reads CASSRMDIATNEKLFF. The DNA of the CDR3 is TGTGCCAGCAGCAGAATGGACATAGCAACTAATGAAAAACTGTTTTTT. The chain has TRBV7-9 and TRBJ1-4, with a tentative D call TRBD1 (5 bases). Germline V lookup: CDR1 SEHNR, CDR2 FQNEAQ (reference sequence). This CDR3 has 16 amino acids. V shed 5 bases and J shed 0 bases, with 13 bases lying between them.

Only one count was recorded for this clone. The gene calls are TRBV6-5 and TRBJ1-1, with D perhaps TRBD1 (5 bases). Germline CDR1 is MNHEY and CDR2 is SVGAGI. V dropped 7 bases and J dropped 4 bases, with 16 bases sitting between them. The CDR3 spans 14 residues. CDR3 region: CASIADRYGTEAFF. The DNA of the CDR3 is TGTGCCAGCATCGCCGACAGATACGGCACTGAAGCTTTCTTT.

The genes are TRBV7-3 and TRBJ2-7; weak D call: TRBD1 (6 bases). The length of the CDR3 is 15 residues. The V end was cut by 5 bases, the J end by 3 bases, with 17 bases between. Germline CDR1 is SGHTA and CDR2 is FQGTGA. CDR3 region: CASSPHGGQSYEQYF. DNA of the CDR3: TGTGCCAGCAGCCCCCATGGCGGACAGAGCTACGAGCAGTACTTC.

Comments on this clone: The sample holds other DNA sequences that translate to the same CDR3. The chain employs TRBV12-3 or TRBV12-4 and TRBJ1-5; no clear D. Trimming stripped 5 bases from V and 2 bases from J, with 7 bases between. The CDR3 length is 13 residues. As DNA, the CDR3 is TGTGCCAGCAGTCTCAGTGGCAATCAGCCCCAGCATTTT. It yields the protein CASSLSGNQPQHF.

This chain joins TRBV5-6 and TRBJ2-3, with unresolved D. Germline V CDR1 and CDR2: SGHDT, YYEEEE. CDR3 size: 15 residues. V was cut by 3 bases and J by 0 bases, with 11 bases left in between. CDR3 coding DNA: TGTGCCAGCAGCTGGGGTGGAACTAGCACAGATACGCAGTATTTT. Its protein is CASSWGGTSTDTQYF. Full variable domain (outside the CDR3, taken from reference TRBV5-6 and TRBJ2-3): DAGVTQSPTHLIKTRGQQVTLRCSPKSGHDTVSWYQQALGQGPQFIFQYYEEEERQRGNFPDRFSGHQFPNYSSELNVNALLLGDSALYLCASSWGGTSTDTQYFGPGTRLTVL.

This clone was found once. CDR3 amino acids: CASSENSGQPQHF. CDR3 DNA sequence: TGTGCCAGCAGTGAGAATAGCGGTCAGCCCCAGCATTTT. The chain is built from TRBV2 and TRBJ1-5; D call uncertain. Looked up from germline, CDR1 is SNHLY and CDR2 is FYNNEI. The germline V and J ends were trimmed by 3 bases and 6 bases, with 9 bases remaining between them. The CDR3 runs to 13 residues.

About this clone: One end of the junction varies from germline; a read error may be responsible. The genes are TRBV5-4 and TRBJ2-1; D perhaps matches TRBD1 (7 bases). Germline lookup yields CDR1 SGHNT and CDR2 YYREEE (reference sequence). CDR3 length equals 18 residues. The CDR3 DNA follows: TGTGCCAGCAGTTTGGGGGGCGGCAGGGGGGCCTCCTACAATGAGCAGTTCTTC. It specifies CASSLGGGRGASYNEQFF.

The rearrangement links TRBV4-2 to TRBJ1-1; TRBD1 matches 8 bases. Looked up from germline, CDR1 is LGHNA and CDR2 is YNFKEQ. The CDR3 is made up of 16 amino acids. Trimming took 0 bases from V and 4 from J; bases not matched to a gene: 7. CDR3 protein: CASSQDWQGARTEAFF. CDR3 nucleotides: TGTGCCAGCAGCCAAGATTGGCAGGGGGCGCGCACTGAAGCTTTCTTT.

The chain couples TRBV27 to TRBJ2-7; TRBD2 matches 7 bases. The CDR3 runs to 13 residues. Germline V CDR1 and CDR2: MNHEY, SMNVEV (reference sequence). V was pared by 2 bases and J by 7 bases, with 5 bases of the junction left unmatched. The CDR3 loop reads CASSLAGVLEQYF. CDR3 coding DNA: TGTGCCAGCAGTTTAGCGGGAGTACTTGAGCAGTACTTC.

The chain links TRBV18 to TRBJ1-5; D is uncertain. Deletions cut 1 base from V and 7 bases from J, with 8 bases between. The germline gives CDR1 KGHSH, CDR2 LQKENI. CDR3 length: 13 residues. In DNA, the CDR3 is TGTGCCAGCTCACCACACCGGGAACAGCCCCAGCATTTT. It specifies CASSPHREQPQHF.

Here the CDR3 reads CASTRTGDTDTQYF. The CDR3 DNA follows: TGTGCCAGCACACGGACAGGGGACACAGATACGCAGTATTTT. This rearrangement joins TRBV11-1 to TRBJ2-3; 9 bases are shared with TRBD1. CDR1 and CDR2 (germline): SGHAT, FQDESV (reference sequence). The CDR3 loop spans 14 amino acids. Losses at the gene ends were 7 bases for V and 2 bases for J; bases not matched to a gene: 4. Using reference TRBV11-1 and TRBJ2-3 for the parts outside the CDR3, the full variable domain is EAEVAQSPRYKITEKSQAVAFWCDPISGHATLYWYRQILGQGPELLVQFQDESVVDDSQLPKDRFSAERLKGVDSTLKIQPAELGDSAMYLCASTRTGDTDTQYFGPGTRLTVL.

The chain uses TRBV2 and TRBJ1-2; D call uncertain. From germline, CDR1 is SNHLY and CDR2 FYNNEI. CDR3 length: 14 amino acids. Trimming took 7 bases from V and 7 from J, leaving 19 bases between them. The CDR3 is CASTTRTVRSGYTF. The CDR3 nucleotides are TGTGCCAGCACAACCAGGACGGTGAGGTCTGGCTACACCTTC.

This chain joins TRBV6-4 and TRBJ1-4, with 7 bases lining up with TRBD1. Looked up from germline, CDR1 is MRHNA and CDR2 is SNTAGT. V gave up 4 bases and J gave up 2 bases; unmatched junction bases: 4. The length of the CDR3 is 15 residues. CDR3 coding DNA: TGTGCCAGCAGTGGCAGGGGGTATACTAATGAAAAACTGTTTTTT. Amino acids: CASSGRGYTNEKLFF.

A single count supports this clone. The rearrangement joins TRBV7-6 to TRBJ2-7; 10 bases line up with TRBD2. Per the germline V gene, CDR1 is SGHVS and CDR2 is FNYEAQ. The CDR3 loop spans 21 amino acids. Trimming at V came to 0 bases and at J to 6 bases, leaving 23 bases not matched to a gene. CDR3 loop: CASSLAAPLPSGGSRFAEQYF. The CDR3 DNA is TGTGCCAGCAGCTTAGCGGCCCCCCTGCCTAGCGGGGGAAGCCGTTTTGCCGAGCAGTACTTC.